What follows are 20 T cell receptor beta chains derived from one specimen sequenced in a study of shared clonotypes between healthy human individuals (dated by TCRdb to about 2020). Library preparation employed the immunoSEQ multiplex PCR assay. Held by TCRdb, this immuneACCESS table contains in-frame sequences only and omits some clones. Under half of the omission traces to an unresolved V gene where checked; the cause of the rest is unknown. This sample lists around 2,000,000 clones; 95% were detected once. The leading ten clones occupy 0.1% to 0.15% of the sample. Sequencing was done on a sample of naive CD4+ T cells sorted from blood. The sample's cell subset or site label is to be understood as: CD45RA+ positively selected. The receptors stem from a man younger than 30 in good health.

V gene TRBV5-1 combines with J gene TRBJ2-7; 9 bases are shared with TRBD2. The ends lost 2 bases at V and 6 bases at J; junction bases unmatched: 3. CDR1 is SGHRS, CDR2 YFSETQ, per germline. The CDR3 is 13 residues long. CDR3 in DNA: TGCGCCAGCAGCTTCCTGACTAGCGGCGAGCAGTACTTC. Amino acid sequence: CASSFLTSGEQYF.

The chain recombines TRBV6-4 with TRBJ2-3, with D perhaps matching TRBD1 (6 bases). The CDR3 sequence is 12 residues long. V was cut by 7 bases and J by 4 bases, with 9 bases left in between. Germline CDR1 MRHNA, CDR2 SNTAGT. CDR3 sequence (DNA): TGTGCCAGCATACAGGGCGCAGATACGCAGTATTTT. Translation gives CASIQGADTQYF.

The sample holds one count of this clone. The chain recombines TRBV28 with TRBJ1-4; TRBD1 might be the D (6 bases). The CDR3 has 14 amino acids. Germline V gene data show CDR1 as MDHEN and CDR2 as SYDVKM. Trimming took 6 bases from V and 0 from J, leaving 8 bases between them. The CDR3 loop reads CASSGQTTNEKLFF. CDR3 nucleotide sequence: TGTGCCAGCAGCGGACAGACAACTAATGAAAAACTGTTTTTT.

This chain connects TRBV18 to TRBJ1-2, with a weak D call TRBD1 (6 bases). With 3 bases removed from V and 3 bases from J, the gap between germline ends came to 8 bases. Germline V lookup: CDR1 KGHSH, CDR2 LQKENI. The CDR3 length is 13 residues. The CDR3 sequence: CASSPDRYYGYTF. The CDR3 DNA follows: TGTGCCAGCTCACCCGACAGGTACTATGGCTACACCTTC.

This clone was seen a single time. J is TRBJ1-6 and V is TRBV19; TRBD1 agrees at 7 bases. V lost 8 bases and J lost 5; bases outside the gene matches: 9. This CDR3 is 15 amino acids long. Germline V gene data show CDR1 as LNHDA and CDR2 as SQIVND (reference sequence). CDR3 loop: CASAPQGRNNSPLHF. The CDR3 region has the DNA TGTGCCAGTGCCCCACAGGGGCGGAATAATTCACCCCTCCACTTT.

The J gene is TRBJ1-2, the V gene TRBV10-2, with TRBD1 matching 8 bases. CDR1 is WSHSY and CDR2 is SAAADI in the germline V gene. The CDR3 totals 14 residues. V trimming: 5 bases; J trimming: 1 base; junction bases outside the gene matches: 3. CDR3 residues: CASSLGQGNYGYTF. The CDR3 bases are TGCGCCAGCAGTCTAGGACAGGGTAACTATGGCTACACCTTC.

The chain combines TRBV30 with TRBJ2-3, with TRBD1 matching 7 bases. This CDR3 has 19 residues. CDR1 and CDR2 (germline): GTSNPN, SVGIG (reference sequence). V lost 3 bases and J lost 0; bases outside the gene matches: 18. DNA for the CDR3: TGTGCCTGGAGCCATACAGGGGCGACCTACACCTCTAGCACAGATACGCAGTATTTT. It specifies CAWSHTGATYTSSTDTQYF. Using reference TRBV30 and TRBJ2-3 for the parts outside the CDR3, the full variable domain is SQTIHQWPATLVQPVGSPLSLECTVEGTSNPNLYWYRQAAGRGLQLLFYSVGIGQISSEVPQNLSASRPQDRQFILSSKKLLLSDSGFYLCAWSHTGATYTSSTDTQYFGPGTRLTVL.

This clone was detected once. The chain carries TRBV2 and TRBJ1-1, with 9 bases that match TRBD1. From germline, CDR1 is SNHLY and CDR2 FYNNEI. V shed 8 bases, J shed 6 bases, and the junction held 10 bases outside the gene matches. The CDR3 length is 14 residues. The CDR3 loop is CASGDRVLSAEAFF. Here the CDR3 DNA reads TGTGCCAGCGGGGACAGGGTCCTGTCGGCTGAAGCTTTCTTT.

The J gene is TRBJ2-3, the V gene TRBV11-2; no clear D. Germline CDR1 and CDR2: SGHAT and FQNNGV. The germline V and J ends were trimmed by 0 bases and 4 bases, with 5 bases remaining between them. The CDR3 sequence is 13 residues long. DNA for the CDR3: TGTGCCAGCAGCTTAGATTTCGCAGATACGCAGTATTTT. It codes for CASSLDFADTQYF. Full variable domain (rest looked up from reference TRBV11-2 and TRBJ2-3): EAGVAQSPRYKIIEKRQSVAFWCNPISGHATLYWYQQILGQGPKLLIQFQNNGVVDDSQLPKDRFSAERLKGVDSTLKIQPAKLEDSAVYLCASSLDFADTQYFGPGTRLTVL.

CDR3: CASSLDLSGGRTQYF. The CDR3 DNA follows: TGTGCCAGCAGCTTAGATCTAAGCGGGGGTCGTACGCAGTATTTT. The rearrangement joins TRBV11-2 to TRBJ2-3, with TRBD2 identical over 8 bases. The CDR3 covers 15 residues. In germline, CDR1 is SGHAT, CDR2 FQNNGV. The trim removed 0 bases at V and 8 bases at J, leaving 7 bases unmatched. Supplemented by reference TRBV11-2 and TRBJ2-3, the full variable domain reads EAGVAQSPRYKIIEKRQSVAFWCNPISGHATLYWYQQILGQGPKLLIQFQNNGVVDDSQLPKDRFSAERLKGVDSTLKIQPAKLEDSAVYLCASSLDLSGGRTQYFGPGTRLTVL.

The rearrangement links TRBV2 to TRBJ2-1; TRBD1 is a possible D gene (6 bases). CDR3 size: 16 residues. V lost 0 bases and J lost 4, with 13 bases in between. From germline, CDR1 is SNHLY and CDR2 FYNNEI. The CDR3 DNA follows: TGTGCCAGCAGTGAAGCGAACAGGGTAAGGTACAATGAGCAGTTCTTC. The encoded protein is CASSEANRVRYNEQFF.

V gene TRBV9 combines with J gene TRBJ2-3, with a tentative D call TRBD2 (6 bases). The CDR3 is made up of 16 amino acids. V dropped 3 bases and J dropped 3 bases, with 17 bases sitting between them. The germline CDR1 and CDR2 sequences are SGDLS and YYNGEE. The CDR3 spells CASSGTGTSQTDTQYF. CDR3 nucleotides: TGTGCCAGCAGCGGGACCGGGACTTCGCAAACAGATACGCAGTATTTT.

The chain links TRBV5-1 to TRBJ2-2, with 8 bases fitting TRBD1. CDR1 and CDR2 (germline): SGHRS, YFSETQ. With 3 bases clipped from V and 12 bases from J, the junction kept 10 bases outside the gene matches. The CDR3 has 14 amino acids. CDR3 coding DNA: TGCGCCAGCAGCTCCCTGGACAGGGTCGGAAAGCTGTTTTTT. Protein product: CASSSLDRVGKLFF. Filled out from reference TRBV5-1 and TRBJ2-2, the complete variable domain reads KAGVTQTPRYLIKTRGQQVTLSCSPISGHRSVSWYQQTPGQGLQFLFEYFSETQRNKGNFPGRFSGRQFSNSRSEMNVSTLELGDSALYLCASSSLDRVGKLFFGEGSRLTVL.

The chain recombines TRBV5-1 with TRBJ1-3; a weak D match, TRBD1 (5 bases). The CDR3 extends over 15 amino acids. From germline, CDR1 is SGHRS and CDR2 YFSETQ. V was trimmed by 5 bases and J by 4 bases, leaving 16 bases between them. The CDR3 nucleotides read TGCGCCAGCAGTCCCGGGGCCTCTGGGGGAAACACCATATATTTT. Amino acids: CASSPGASGGNTIYF.

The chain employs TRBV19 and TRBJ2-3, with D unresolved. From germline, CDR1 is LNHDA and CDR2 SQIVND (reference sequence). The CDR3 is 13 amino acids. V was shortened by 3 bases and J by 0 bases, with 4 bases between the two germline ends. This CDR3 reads CASSMKSTDTQYF. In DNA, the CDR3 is TGTGCCAGTAGTATGAAGAGCACAGATACGCAGTATTTT.

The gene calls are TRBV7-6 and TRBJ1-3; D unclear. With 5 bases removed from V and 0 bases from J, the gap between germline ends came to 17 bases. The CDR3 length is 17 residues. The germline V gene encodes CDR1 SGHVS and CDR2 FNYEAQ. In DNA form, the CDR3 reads TGTGCCAGCAGCACCCGACCGCAATCTGTCTCTGGAAACACCATATATTTT. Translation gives CASSTRPQSVSGNTIYF.

CDR3: CASRPDRQERTSNTGELFF. In DNA, the CDR3 is TGTGCCAGCAGACCCGACAGGCAAGAAAGAACGTCAAACACCGGGGAGCTGTTTTTT. This chain uses TRBV5-4 with TRBJ2-2, with a weak D call TRBD1 (6 bases). Deletions cut 5 bases from V and 2 bases from J, with 25 bases between. The CDR3 covers 19 residues. CDR1 is SGHNT, CDR2 YYREEE, per germline (reference sequence).

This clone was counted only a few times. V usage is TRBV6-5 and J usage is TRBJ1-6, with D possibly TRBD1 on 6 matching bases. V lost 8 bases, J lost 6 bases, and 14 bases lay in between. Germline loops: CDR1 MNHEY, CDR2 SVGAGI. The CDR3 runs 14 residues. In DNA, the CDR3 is TGTGCCAGCGCCATCGCAGGGGTTAATTCACCCCTCCACTTT. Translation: CASAIAGVNSPLHF.

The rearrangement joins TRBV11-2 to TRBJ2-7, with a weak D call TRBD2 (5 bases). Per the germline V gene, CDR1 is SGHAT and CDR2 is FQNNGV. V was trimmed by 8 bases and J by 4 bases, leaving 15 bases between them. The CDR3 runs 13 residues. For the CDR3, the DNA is TGTGCCAGCGGGCTAGCCGAAACTTACGAGCAGTACTTC. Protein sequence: CASGLAETYEQYF.

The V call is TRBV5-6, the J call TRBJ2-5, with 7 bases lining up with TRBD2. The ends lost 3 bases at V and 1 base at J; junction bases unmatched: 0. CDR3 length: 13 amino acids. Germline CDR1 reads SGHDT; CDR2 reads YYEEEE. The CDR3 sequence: CASSSGGQETQYF. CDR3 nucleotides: TGTGCCAGCAGCTCGGGGGGCCAAGAGACCCAGTACTTC.